A single sample is the source of the 26 T cell receptor beta chains below, sequenced in a study of T-cell reconstitution after alpha-beta-depleted transplantation in children. Preparation of the TCRbeta library involved a method that used unique molecular identifiers. In TCRdb, the PCR reads were re-called with MiXCR into one record per CDR3 protein. The sample lists around 960,000 distinct CDR3 sequences, about 29% occurring once. The source material was PBMCs, mostly from graft donor cells, sampled 360 days after TCRalphabeta/CD19-depleted stem cell transplant. The receptors here all came from a boy in the first two years of life who had a stem cell transplant for SCID, so the T cells may come from the graft donor.

This chain links TRBV11-3 with TRBJ2-1; D not resolved. Trimming shortened V by 1 base and J by 6 bases, and 13 bases separated the two germline ends. Germline V gene lookup returns CDR1 SGHNT and CDR2 YENEEA. The CDR3 contains 15 residues. For the CDR3, the DNA is TGTGCCAGCAGCTTAGGTAACGGAGTTCTCAATGAGCAGTTCTTC. Protein sequence: CASSLGNGVLNEQFF.

This sequence joins TRBV10-3 and TRBJ1-1, with no clear D. CDR3 length: 15 amino acids. Germline loops: CDR1 ENHRY, CDR2 SYGVKD. V gave up 3 bases and J gave up 4 bases, with 15 bases separating them. The DNA for the CDR3 is TGTGCCATCAGTGACAGCGGCCATGGCGGCACTGAAGCTTTCTTT. This translates into CAISDSGHGGTEAFF.

The chain joins TRBV20-1 to TRBJ2-1; TRBD2 agrees at 7 bases. CDR1 and CDR2 from the germline V gene are DFQATT and SNEGSKA (reference sequence). The trim removed 5 bases at V and 4 bases at J, leaving 8 bases unmatched. The CDR3 length is 14 residues. The CDR3 bases are TGCAGTGCTGAGATGCGGGGACTATACAATGAGCAGTTCTTC. Encoded protein: CSAEMRGLYNEQFF.

As regards this clonotype: A read error may produce the germline difference seen at one junction end. The chain links TRBV20-1 to TRBJ2-5, with 8 bases that match TRBD2. This CDR3 region has 15 residues. CDR1 is DFQATT and CDR2 is SNEGSKA in the germline V gene (reference sequence). This chain's CDR3 is CSARGGRGAKETQYF. The CDR3 DNA follows: TGCAGTGCCAGAGGGGGGCGGGGGGCAAAAGAGACCCAGTACTTC.

In its sample, this clonotype was seen a few times. This chain links TRBV3-1 with TRBJ2-5; 12 bases fit TRBD2. The CDR3 sequence is 16 residues long. The germline V gene encodes CDR1 LGHDT and CDR2 YNNKEL (reference sequence). After removal of 1 base from V and 5 bases from J, the junction contained 5 bases not matched to a gene. The CDR3 DNA follows: TGTGCCAGCAGCCAAGCACTAGCGGGGGGCTGGGAGACCCAGTACTTC. Translation: CASSQALAGGWETQYF.

CDR3 DNA: TGCGCCAGCAGCTTGGAATCCCCCTATGGCTACACCTTC. Protein: CASSLESPYGYTF. The chain combines TRBV5-1 with TRBJ1-2; D call uncertain. This CDR3 has 13 residues. CDR1 and CDR2 from the germline V gene are SGHRS and YFSETQ. The V end was cut by 0 bases, the J end by 4 bases, with 7 bases between.

The table lists this clonotype with a count of one. The chain carries TRBV2 and TRBJ2-2, with D unresolved. Germline V gene sequence: CDR1 SNHLY, CDR2 FYNNEI. The CDR3 loop spans 15 amino acids. Trimming took 3 bases from V and 0 from J, leaving 8 bases between them. The CDR3 nucleotides read TGTGCCAGCAGTGATGTGTATTCGAACACCGGGGAGCTGTTTTTT. Translation: CASSDVYSNTGELFF.

This clonotype was counted only a few times. The chain recombines TRBV12-3 or TRBV12-4 with TRBJ2-1, with TRBD2 as a possible D gene (6 bases). The CDR3 consists of 15 residues. V lost 3 bases and J lost 4, with 13 bases in between. The CDR3 DNA follows: TGTGCCAGCAGTTTCGGGCGGGGTCGGTACAATGAGCAGTTCTTC. Translation gives CASSFGRGRYNEQFF.

In this sample, this clonotype turned up a few times. This chain uses TRBV7-3 with TRBJ2-7; the match to TRBD2 covers 7 bases. With V trimmed by 0 bases and J by 5 bases, 7 bases remained unmatched. Germline CDR1 reads SGHTA; CDR2 reads FQGTGA. The CDR3 sequence is 15 residues long. CDR3 loop: CASSLTDSAGDEQYF. CDR3 nucleotide sequence: TGTGCCAGCAGCTTAACAGACTCTGCGGGGGACGAGCAGTACTTC.

Concerning this clonotype: One base away lies a much larger clone, so this may be a sequencing read error. The genes are TRBV19 and TRBJ2-2; possibly TRBD1 for D (5 bases). CDR1 and CDR2 from the germline V gene are LNHDA and SQIVND (reference sequence). The CDR3 sequence is 15 residues long. Written as DNA, the CDR3 is TGTGCCGGTAGTATCACAGGATCGAACACCGGGGAGCTGTTTTTT. Its translation: CAGSITGSNTGELFF.

This chain connects TRBV4-1 to TRBJ2-2; D call uncertain. Looked up from germline, CDR1 is MGHRA and CDR2 is YSYEKL. The CDR3 length is 16 residues. V was pared by 1 base and J by 4 bases, with 13 bases between. The CDR3, as DNA: TGCGCCAGCAGCCAAGGTAACGCGGCCGTCACCGGGGAGCTGTTTTTT. Amino acids: CASSQGNAAVTGELFF.

This chain joins TRBV15 and TRBJ2-5; possible D gene TRBD2, 7 bases. V was trimmed by 0 bases and J by 4 bases, leaving 9 bases between them. This CDR3 is built from 14 residues. Germline V CDR1 and CDR2: LNHNV, YYDKDF (reference sequence). This chain's CDR3 is CATSRDGGAETQYF. CDR3 bases: TGTGCCACCAGCAGAGATGGGGGGGCAGAGACCCAGTACTTC.

This clonotype was picked up a small number of times. The chain uses TRBV7-3 and TRBJ2-1; possible D gene TRBD1, 6 bases. The CDR3 runs to 15 residues. Trimming shortened V by 3 bases and J by 4 bases, and 13 bases separated the two germline ends. Germline loops: CDR1 SGHTA, CDR2 FQGTGA. DNA for the CDR3: TGTGCCAGCAGCTTCGACAGGAGCAATTACAATGAGCAGTTCTTC. This encodes CASSFDRSNYNEQFF.

The V and J genes are TRBV12-3 or TRBV12-4 and TRBJ1-2; TRBD1 agrees at 9 bases. The ends lost 4 bases at V and 7 bases at J; junction bases unmatched: 7. The CDR3 is 14 residues long. CDR3 in DNA: TGTGCCAGCAGTTCCGGGACAGGGCTGACTGGCTACACCTTC. Translating it yields CASSSGTGLTGYTF.

The chain combines TRBV20-1 with TRBJ1-4; D uncertain. The V gene lost 2 bases and the J gene lost 7 bases, with 11 bases spanning the gap. The CDR3 totals 13 residues. Germline loops: CDR1 DFQATT, CDR2 SNEGSKA (reference sequence). The CDR3 here is CSARREIGEKLFF. The CDR3 region has the DNA TGCAGTGCTAGACGGGAGATAGGTGAAAAACTGTTTTTT.

This clonotype was counted at least ten times. V and J are TRBV9 and TRBJ2-2; no clear D gene. The CDR3 is 14 amino acids. The germline gives CDR1 SGDLS, CDR2 YYNGEE. Trimming stripped 2 bases from V and 1 base from J, with 6 bases between. CDR3 amino acids: CASSVLGNTGELFF. The CDR3 DNA is TGTGCCAGCAGCGTTTTGGGGAACACCGGGGAGCTGTTTTTT.

This sequence joins TRBV29-1 and TRBJ2-7; D is possibly TRBD1 (6 bases). Deletions cut 4 bases from V and 4 bases from J, with 14 bases between. The V gene's germline CDR1 is SQVTM and CDR2 ANQGSEA. The CDR3 loop spans 13 amino acids. The CDR3 region has the DNA TGCAGCGTTGTTCAAGGGGGATATTACGAGCAGTACTTC. Protein sequence: CSVVQGGYYEQYF.

A few counts support this clonotype. The chain has TRBV10-3 and TRBJ1-2; D gene uncertain. Germline V gene sequence: CDR1 ENHRY, CDR2 SYGVKD. V was pared by 4 bases and J by 7 bases, with 16 bases between. CDR3 length: 14 residues. The CDR3 sequence is CAISAREGSTGYTF. The DNA for the CDR3 is TGTGCCATCAGTGCGAGGGAAGGTTCGACTGGCTACACCTTC.

This clonotype turned up a few times. V is TRBV2 and J is TRBJ2-4; no reliable D call. This CDR3 is 15 amino acids long. The V gene lost 6 bases and the J gene lost 0 bases, with 12 bases spanning the gap. Germline-derived CDR1 and CDR2 are SNHLY and FYNNEI. The CDR3 DNA is TGTGCCAGCAGCTCGTCATGGGTAGCCAAAAACATTCAGTACTTC. This encodes CASSSSWVAKNIQYF.

The chain employs TRBV9 and TRBJ1-1, with TRBD1 matching over 8 bases. With V trimmed by 2 bases and J by 5 bases, 11 bases remained unmatched. CDR3 size: 16 residues. The germline V gene has CDR1 SGDLS and CDR2 YYNGEE. DNA for the CDR3: TGTGCCAGCAGCGTCCTCCCAACGACAGGGGAGACTGAAGCTTTCTTT. This codes for CASSVLPTTGETEAFF.

The chain carries TRBV5-6 and TRBJ2-5; TRBD1 might be the D (6 bases). Trimming took 5 bases from V and 2 from J, leaving 16 bases between them. The CDR3 consists of 15 residues. Looked up from germline, CDR1 is SGHDT and CDR2 is YYEEEE. CDR3 nucleotides: TGTGCCAGCAGGGAAGTCGGACAGCTACAAGAGACCCAGTACTTC. This gives the protein CASREVGQLQETQYF.

This rearrangement joins TRBV7-9 to TRBJ2-1; unclear D gene. From germline, CDR1 is SEHNR and CDR2 FQNEAQ (reference sequence). The V and J ends lost 4 bases and 3 bases respectively, with 13 bases between them. The CDR3 is 15 residues long. The CDR3 sequence is CASSSDTFVYNEQFF. CDR3 DNA: TGTGCCAGCAGCTCTGACACCTTCGTCTACAATGAGCAGTTCTTC.

The sample holds a few counts of this clonotype. The chain uses TRBV28 and TRBJ1-5, with TRBD1 matching 9 bases. CDR3 length: 15 residues. V lost 5 bases, J lost 7 bases, and 9 bases stayed unmatched. CDR1 and CDR2 (germline): MDHEN, SYDVKM. CDR3 sequence (DNA): TGTGCCAGCAGTCTAGAGACAGGGGGGAGGCAGCCCCAGCATTTT. Its translation is CASSLETGGRQPQHF.

This clonotype was seen a few times. The CDR3 bases are TGCGCCAGCAGCCAAGATTTTGCGGCCATGGGTGGCACAGATACGCAGTATTTT. Translation: CASSQDFAAMGGTDTQYF. This rearrangement joins TRBV4-3 to TRBJ2-3; D is unclear. CDR1 LGHNA and CDR2 YSLEER come from the germline V gene. This CDR3 region has 18 residues. Trimming removed 0 bases at V and 1 base at J, with 17 bases between.

This clonotype showed up just a few times. The V and J genes are TRBV6-1 and TRBJ2-2, with 11 bases identical to TRBD2. Germline V gene sequence: CDR1 MNHNS, CDR2 SASEGT. V shed 6 bases, J shed 5 bases, and the junction held 5 bases outside the gene matches. This CDR3 is built from 15 residues. In nucleotides, the CDR3 is TGTGCCAGCAGAATCCTAGCGGGGGGTACCGGGGAGCTGTTTTTT. Amino acid sequence: CASRILAGGTGELFF.

This clonotype showed up just a few times. The J gene is TRBJ1-3, the V gene TRBV28, with TRBD1 matching 9 bases. From germline, CDR1 is MDHEN and CDR2 SYDVKM. There are 16 residues in the CDR3. Trimming at V came to 7 bases and at J to 4 bases, leaving 11 bases not matched to a gene. Here the CDR3 DNA reads TGTGCCAGCACGTGGGGACAGGGTAATTTGGGAAACACCATATATTTT. Translation gives CASTWGQGNLGNTIYF.